Shown below are 12 T cell receptor beta chains from a single sample sequenced in a study of blood T cells in healthy people across ages. Then a second PCR, running about 6 to 12 cycles, was carried out with a sample-barcoded 5' primer and a J-beta primer mix. Via MiXCR, TCRdb re-called the 5' RACE reads, giving one row per CDR3 protein. The sample records some 1.4 million distinct CDR3 sequences, around 42% being singletons. The sequenced sample consisted of blood. The receptors here all came from a woman aged 18-29 years in good health.

This clonotype was found a few times. For the CDR3, the DNA is TGTGCCAGCCGGGTTAGGTCTGGCTCTGGGGCCAACGTCCTGACTTTC. This translates into CASRVRSGSGANVLTF. The rearrangement uses TRBV28 and TRBJ2-6; no clear D gene. CDR1 and CDR2 (germline): MDHEN, SYDVKM. V lost 8 bases and J 0 bases, leaving 14 bases between the germline ends. The CDR3 length is 16 residues.

The V call is TRBV6-5, the J call TRBJ1-2; 8 bases fit TRBD1. The germline V gene has CDR1 MNHEY and CDR2 SVGAGI. The CDR3 consists of 14 residues. The ends lost 10 bases at V and 4 bases at J; junction bases unmatched: 11. CDR3 sequence reads: CATGAGGSVYGYTF. CDR3 coding DNA: TGTGCCACCGGGGCAGGGGGCAGTGTCTATGGCTACACCTTC.

V and J are TRBV12-5 and TRBJ2-5; weak D call: TRBD1 (6 bases). The germline V gene has CDR1 LGHNT and CDR2 FRNRAP. This CDR3 has 18 amino acids. V was shortened by 0 bases and J by 11 bases, with 28 bases between the two germline ends. The CDR3: CASGLVEKGDIYANEQYF. CDR3 in DNA: TGTGCTAGTGGTTTGGTCGAGAAGGGGGACATTTACGCGAATGAGCAGTACTTC. The variable domain in full, completed from reference TRBV12-5 and TRBJ2-5, reads DARVTQTPRHKVTEMGQEVTMRCQPILGHNTVFWYRQTMMQGLELLAYFRNRAPLDDSGMPKDRFSAEMPDATLATLKIQPSEPRDSAVYFCASGLVEKGDIYANEQYFGPGTRLLVL.

This clonotype showed up just a few times. The chain joins TRBV28 to TRBJ2-7; D is possibly TRBD1 or TRBD2 (5 bases each). V lost 4 bases to trimming and J lost 2 bases, with 18 bases between them. Germline assignment: CDR1 MDHEN and CDR2 SYDVKM. CDR3 size: 16 residues. Here the CDR3 reads CASSSNPGTGTYEQYF. The CDR3 DNA reads as TGTGCCAGCAGTTCCAACCCCGGGACCGGAACCTACGAGCAGTACTTC.

This clonotype was seen a handful of times. The chain recombines TRBV5-1 with TRBJ2-7, with D unclear. V lost 4 bases and J lost 0, with 17 bases in between. The CDR3 has 16 amino acids. Germline assignment: CDR1 SGHRS and CDR2 YFSETQ. The CDR3 nucleotides are TGCGCCAGCAGCCCGGTTTATGAGATGAGCTCCTACGAGCAGTACTTC. This translates into CASSPVYEMSSYEQYF.

The chain joins TRBV12-3 or TRBV12-4 to TRBJ1-4; D ambiguous. Trimming shortened V by 6 bases and J by 7 bases, and 18 bases separated the two germline ends. The CDR3 has 15 amino acids. The DNA of the CDR3 is TGTGCCAGCAGCAAACCACGTGGGGTCGGTGAAAAACTGTTTTTT. It is translated as CASSKPRGVGEKLFF.

The CDR3 DNA reads as TGTGCCAGCAGCCAAGATCCCCGGGAGCTAGATGGGAGCAATCAGCCCCAGCATTTT. Protein: CASSQDPRELDGSNQPQHF. This chain connects TRBV4-2 to TRBJ1-5; no clear D gene. The CDR3 loop spans 19 amino acids. V gave up 0 bases and J gave up 1 base, with 19 bases separating them. CDR1 is LGHNA, CDR2 YNFKEQ, per germline.

The chain has TRBV9 and TRBJ2-6; D unresolved. CDR1 and CDR2 from the germline V gene are SGDLS and YYNGEE. V shed 0 bases and J shed 0 bases, with 10 bases lying between them. The CDR3 runs 17 residues. The CDR3 spells CASSVGTDVSGANVLTF. In DNA, the CDR3 is TGTGCCAGCAGCGTAGGGACGGATGTCTCTGGGGCCAACGTCCTGACTTTC.

The J gene is TRBJ2-2, the V gene TRBV9, with D perhaps matching TRBD2 (6 bases). This CDR3 is 16 amino acids long. V dropped 4 bases and J dropped 5 bases, with 18 bases sitting between them. In germline, CDR1 is SGDLS, CDR2 YYNGEE. DNA of the CDR3: TGTGCCAGCAGCCGACGTGGGCGGGACGGGACCGGGGAGCTGTTTTTT. Its protein product is CASSRRGRDGTGELFF.

The gene calls are TRBV2 and TRBJ1-5; unclear D gene. Germline loops: CDR1 SNHLY, CDR2 FYNNEI. This CDR3 has 14 residues. CDR3 sequence (DNA): TGTGCTCGAGTGGAGGCACATAGCAATCAGCCCCAGCATTTT. This gives the protein CARVEAHSNQPQHF.

The chain carries TRBV20-1 and TRBJ2-7; tentatively, D is TRBD2 (5 bases). Per germline, CDR1 DFQATT and CDR2 SNEGSKA (reference sequence). The germline V and J ends were trimmed by 6 bases and 2 bases, with 14 bases remaining between them. The CDR3 runs to 13 residues. CDR3 region: CSAPGTYTYEQYF. CDR3 DNA: TGCAGTGCCCCGGGAACTTATACCTACGAGCAGTACTTC.

This clonotype has a handful of counts. The chain carries TRBV12-3 or TRBV12-4 and TRBJ2-7; possibly TRBD1 for D (6 bases). V shed 5 bases and J shed 3 bases, with 14 bases lying between them. The CDR3 has 14 amino acids. The CDR3 bases are TGTGCCAGCAGTCCTTCGGGACAACTCTACGAGCAGTACTTC. Amino acid sequence: CASSPSGQLYEQYF.